Many counts were recorded for the clone carrying this TCR beta chain. The data belong to a study of quantifying T cell responses using KT2 cells. As for the study in general: cDNA was made from DNase-treated RNA using alpha and beta constant primers.

The cDNA 3' end received a ligated oligonucleotide with a UMI. An equimolar mix of RC1.1 and RC1.2 primed the beta chain across TRBC1 and TRBC2. A single record per CDR3 protein comes from TCRdb applying MiXCR to the UMI-ligation and nested PCR reads. The table has around 56,000 distinct CDR3 sequences, about 12% seen once; the top ten hold about 9.4%. V was cut by 8 bases and J by 0 bases, with 11 bases left in between. The CDR3 contains 14 residues. Germline lookup yields CDR1 MNHNS and CDR2 SASEGT. The specimen sequenced was PBMCs spiked with cells of the T cell clone KT2. This chain connects TRBV6-1 to TRBJ1-5; D gene unclear. The TCR was taken from a human donor. This chain's CDR3 is CASRQMNSNQPQHF. The CDR3 coding sequence is TGTGCCAGCCGGCAGATGAATAGCAATCAGCCCCAGCATTTT.